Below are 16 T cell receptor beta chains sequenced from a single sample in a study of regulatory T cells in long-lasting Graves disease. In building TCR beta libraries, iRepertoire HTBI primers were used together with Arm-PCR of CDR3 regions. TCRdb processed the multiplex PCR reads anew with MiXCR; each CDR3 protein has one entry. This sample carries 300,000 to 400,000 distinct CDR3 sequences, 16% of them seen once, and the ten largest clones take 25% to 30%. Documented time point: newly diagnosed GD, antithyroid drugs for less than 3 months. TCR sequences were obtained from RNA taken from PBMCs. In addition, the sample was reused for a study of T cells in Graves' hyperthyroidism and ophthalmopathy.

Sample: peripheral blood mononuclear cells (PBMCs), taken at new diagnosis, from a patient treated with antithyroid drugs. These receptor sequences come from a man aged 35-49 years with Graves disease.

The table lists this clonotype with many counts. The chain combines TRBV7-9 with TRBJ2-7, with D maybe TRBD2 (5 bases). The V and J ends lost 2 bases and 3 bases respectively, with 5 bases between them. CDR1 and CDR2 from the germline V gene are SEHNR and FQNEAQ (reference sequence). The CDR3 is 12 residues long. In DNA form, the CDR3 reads TGTGCCAGCAGCTTAACTAGCTACGAGCAGTACTTC. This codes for CASSLTSYEQYF.

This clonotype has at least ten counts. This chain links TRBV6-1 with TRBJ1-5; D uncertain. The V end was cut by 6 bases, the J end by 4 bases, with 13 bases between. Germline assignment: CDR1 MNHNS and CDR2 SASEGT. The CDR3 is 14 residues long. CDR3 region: CASSSHERNQPQHF. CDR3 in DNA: TGTGCCAGCAGCTCACACGAAAGGAATCAGCCCCAGCATTTT.

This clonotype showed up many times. The CDR3 region has the DNA TGTGCCAGCAGTTTTTGGGGGGTCAAGAGGGGCAATCAGCCCCAGCATTTT. Protein product: CASSFWGVKRGNQPQHF. V usage is TRBV28 and J usage is TRBJ1-5, with D possibly TRBD1 on 5 matching bases. Germline values: CDR1 MDHEN, CDR2 SYDVKM. The CDR3 runs to 17 residues. The germline V and J ends were trimmed by 3 bases and 2 bases, with 17 bases remaining between them.

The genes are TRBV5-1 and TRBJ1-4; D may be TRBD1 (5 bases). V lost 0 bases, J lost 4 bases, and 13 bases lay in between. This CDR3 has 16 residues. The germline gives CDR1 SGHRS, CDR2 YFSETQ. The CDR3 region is CASSLVPGPSNEKLFF. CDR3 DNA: TGCGCCAGCAGCTTGGTTCCGGGACCGAGTAATGAAAAACTGTTTTTT.

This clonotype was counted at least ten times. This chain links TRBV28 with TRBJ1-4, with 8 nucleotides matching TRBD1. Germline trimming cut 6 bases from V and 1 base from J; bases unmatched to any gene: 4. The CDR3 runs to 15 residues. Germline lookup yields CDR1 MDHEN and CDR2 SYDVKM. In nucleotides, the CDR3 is TGTGCCAGCAGAGGCGACAGGGGAACTAATGAAAAACTGTTTTTT. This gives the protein CASRGDRGTNEKLFF. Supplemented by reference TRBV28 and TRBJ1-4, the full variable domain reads DVKVTQSSRYLVKRTGEKVFLECVQDMDHENMFWYRQDPGLGLRLIYFSYDVKMKEKGDIPEGYSVSREKKERFSLILESASTNQTSMYLCASRGDRGTNEKLFFGSGTQLSVL.

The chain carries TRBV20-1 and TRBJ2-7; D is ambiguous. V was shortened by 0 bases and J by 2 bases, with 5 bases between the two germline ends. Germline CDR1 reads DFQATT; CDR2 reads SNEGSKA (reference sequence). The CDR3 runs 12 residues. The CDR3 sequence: CSARDGTYEQYF. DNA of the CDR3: TGCAGTGCTAGAGACGGAACCTACGAGCAGTACTTC.

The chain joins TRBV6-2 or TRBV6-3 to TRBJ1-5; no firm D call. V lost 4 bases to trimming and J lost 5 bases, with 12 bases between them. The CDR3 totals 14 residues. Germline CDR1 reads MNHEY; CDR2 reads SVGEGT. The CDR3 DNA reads TGTGCCAGCAGTTCGCGACGGGAATATCAGCCCCAGCATTTT. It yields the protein CASSSRREYQPQHF.

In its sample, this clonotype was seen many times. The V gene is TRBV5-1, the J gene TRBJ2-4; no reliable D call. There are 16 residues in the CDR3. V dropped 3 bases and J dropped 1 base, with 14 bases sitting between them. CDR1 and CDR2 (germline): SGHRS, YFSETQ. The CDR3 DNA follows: TGCGCCAGCAGCTCCGAAGGGTGGATGGCCAAAAACATTCAGTACTTC. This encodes CASSSEGWMAKNIQYF. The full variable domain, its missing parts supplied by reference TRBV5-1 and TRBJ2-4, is KAGVTQTPRYLIKTRGQQVTLSCSPISGHRSVSWYQQTPGQGLQFLFEYFSETQRNKGNFPGRFSGRQFSNSRSEMNVSTLELGDSALYLCASSSEGWMAKNIQYFGAGTRLSVL.

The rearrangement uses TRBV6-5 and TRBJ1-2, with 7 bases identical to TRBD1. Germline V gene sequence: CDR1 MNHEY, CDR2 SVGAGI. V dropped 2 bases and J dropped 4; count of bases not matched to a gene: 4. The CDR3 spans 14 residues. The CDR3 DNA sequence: TGTGCCAGCAGTTACGAAGGGGGCCGCTATGGCTACACCTTC. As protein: CASSYEGGRYGYTF.

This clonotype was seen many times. CDR3 DNA sequence: TGTGCCAGCAGTTCCCTACCGGGGGGCACAGATACGCAGTATTTT. Amino acids: CASSSLPGGTDTQYF. The gene calls are TRBV28 and TRBJ2-3; tentative D call: TRBD2 (6 bases). V was cut by 4 bases and J by 1 base, with 12 bases left in between. Per germline, CDR1 MDHEN and CDR2 SYDVKM. The CDR3 consists of 15 residues.

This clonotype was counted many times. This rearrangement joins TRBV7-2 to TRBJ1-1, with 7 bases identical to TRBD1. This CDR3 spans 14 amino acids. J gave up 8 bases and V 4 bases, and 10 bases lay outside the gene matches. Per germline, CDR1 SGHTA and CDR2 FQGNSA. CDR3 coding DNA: TGTGCCAGCAGCTCCGGGTTGCGCAGGGGGGAAGCTTTCTTT. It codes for CASSSGLRRGEAFF.

The CDR3 coding sequence is TGTGCCAGCAGCCCTCCAGGCTGGGGGACCCAGTACTTC. It codes for CASSPPGWGTQYF. The V gene is TRBV28, the J gene TRBJ2-5; D is unresolved. Germline CDR1 MDHEN, CDR2 SYDVKM. V lost 6 bases and J 7 bases, leaving 15 bases between the germline ends. CDR3 size: 13 residues.

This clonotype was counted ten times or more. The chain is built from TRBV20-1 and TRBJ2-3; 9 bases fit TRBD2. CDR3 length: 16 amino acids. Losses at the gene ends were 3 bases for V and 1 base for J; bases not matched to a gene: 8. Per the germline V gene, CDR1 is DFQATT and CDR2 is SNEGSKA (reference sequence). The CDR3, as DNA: TGCAGTGCTAGGGCGGTGGCTAGCGGGGGCACAGATACGCAGTATTTT. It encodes CSARAVASGGTDTQYF.

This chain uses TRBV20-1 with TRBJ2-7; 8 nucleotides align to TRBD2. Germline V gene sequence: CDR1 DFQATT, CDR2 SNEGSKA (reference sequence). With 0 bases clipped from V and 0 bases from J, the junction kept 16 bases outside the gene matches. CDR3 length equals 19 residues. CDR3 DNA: TGCAGTGCTAGAGATGGTCGGGGGGGACTTCCAAGGGTCTCCTACGAGCAGTACTTC. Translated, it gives CSARDGRGGLPRVSYEQYF.

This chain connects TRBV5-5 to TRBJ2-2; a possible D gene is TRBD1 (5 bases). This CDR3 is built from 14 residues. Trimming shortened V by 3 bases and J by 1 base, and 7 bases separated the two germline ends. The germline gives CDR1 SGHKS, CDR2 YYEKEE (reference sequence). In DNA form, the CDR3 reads TGTGCCAGCAGCTATACAGGGAACACCGGGGAGCTGTTTTTT. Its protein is CASSYTGNTGELFF.

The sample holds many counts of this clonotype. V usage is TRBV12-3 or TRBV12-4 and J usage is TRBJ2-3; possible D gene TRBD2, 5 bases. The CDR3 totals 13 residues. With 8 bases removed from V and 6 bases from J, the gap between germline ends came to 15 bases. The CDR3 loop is CASRSSRWDTQYF. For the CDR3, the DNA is TGTGCCAGCCGCTCTAGCCGGTGGGATACGCAGTATTTT.